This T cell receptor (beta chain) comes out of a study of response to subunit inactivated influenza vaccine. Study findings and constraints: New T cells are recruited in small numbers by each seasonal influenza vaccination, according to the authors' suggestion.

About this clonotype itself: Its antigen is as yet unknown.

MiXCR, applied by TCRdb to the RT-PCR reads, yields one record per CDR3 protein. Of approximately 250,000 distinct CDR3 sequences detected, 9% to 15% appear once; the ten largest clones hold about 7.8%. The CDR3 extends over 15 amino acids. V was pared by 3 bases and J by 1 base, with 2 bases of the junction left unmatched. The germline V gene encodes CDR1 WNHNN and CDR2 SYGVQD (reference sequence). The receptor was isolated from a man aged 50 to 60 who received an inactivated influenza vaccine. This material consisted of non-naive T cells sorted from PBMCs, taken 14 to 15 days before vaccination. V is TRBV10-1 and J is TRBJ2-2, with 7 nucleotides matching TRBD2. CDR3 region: CASSELAMNTGELFF. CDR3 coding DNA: TGCGCCAGCAGTGAACTAGCGATGAACACCGGGGAGCTGTTTTTT.